The clone carrying this TCR beta chain was observed a single time. The target antigen is unknown. The sample belongs to a study of T cell responses to AZD1222 COVID-19 vaccine. V lost 2 bases to trimming and J lost 4 bases, with 13 bases between them. The CDR3 spans 15 residues. The germline V gene has CDR1 SGHNT and CDR2 YYREEE (reference sequence). Samples with a second dose at about 4 or about 12 weeks were pooled together. The study's findings and limits: The study found Spike-specific TCR breadth and depth rose after two AZD1222 doses. As reported, nearly half of all spike-specific TCRs target variant regions that are unmutated.

Method: immunoSEQ multiplex PCR; TCRdb's copy keeps in-frame clones and lacks some. The top ten hold about 10% of the sample, which has 95,000 to 100,000 clones, more than 70% seen once. Source: peripheral blood, taken 28 days after the second AZD1222 dose. V and J are TRBV5-4 and TRBJ1-3; TRBD1 is a possible D gene (5 bases). The TCR was taken from an adult who received the AZD1222 COVID-19 vaccine. The CDR3: CASSFPGQGGNTIYF. The CDR3 DNA is TGTGCCAGCAGCTTCCCGGGGCAGGGAGGAAACACCATATATTTT.